The 24 T cell receptor beta chains listed next were all sequenced from one sample in a study of shared clonotypes between healthy human individuals. Profiled with immunoSEQ multiplex PCR; TCRdb holds only in-frame clones, not every one. The sample records about 960,000 clones, 60% to 85% being singletons. The sample consisted of memory CD4+ T cells sorted from blood. Subset given: CD45RA-negative fraction. These receptors originate from a man aged 18-30 years in good health.

This clone was detected only a few times. The V call is TRBV30, the J call TRBJ1-5; unclear D gene. Trimming removed 2 bases from V and 3 bases from J, with 8 bases in between. Germline V lookup: CDR1 GTSNPN, CDR2 SVGIG (reference sequence). The CDR3 covers 13 residues. As DNA, the CDR3 is TGTGCCTGGAGTAAGGAGGTCAATCAGCCCCAGCATTTT. Its translation is CAWSKEVNQPQHF.

This clone was picked up a small number of times. The J gene is TRBJ2-1, the V gene TRBV10-2; 9 bases align to TRBD2. Germline loops: CDR1 WSHSY, CDR2 SAAADI. This CDR3 contains 17 residues. Trimming at V came to 3 bases and at J to 0 bases, leaving 6 bases not matched to a gene. The DNA for the CDR3 is TGCGCCAGCAGTGATTGGGGACTAGCTCCCTCCTACAATGAGCAGTTCTTC. Protein: CASSDWGLAPSYNEQFF.

The rearrangement joins TRBV9 to TRBJ1-6; TRBD1 might be the D (6 bases). This CDR3 is built from 17 residues. V dropped 3 bases and J dropped 6 bases, with 19 bases sitting between them. Germline-derived CDR1 and CDR2 are SGDLS and YYNGEE. The CDR3 spells CASSADGTGNGNSPLHF. The CDR3 DNA reads TGTGCCAGCAGCGCAGATGGAACAGGGAATGGTAATTCACCCCTCCACTTT.

On this clone itself: The same CDR3 arises from other DNA sequences in this sample as well. The chain couples TRBV30 to TRBJ1-3; D is unclear. This CDR3 comprises 13 residues. Germline CDR1 GTSNPN, CDR2 SVGIG (reference sequence). V was clipped by 3 bases and J by 0 bases, with 6 bases between them. CDR3 DNA: TGTGCCTGGAGCCGGGGCTCTGGAAACACCATATATTTT. Translated: CAWSRGSGNTIYF. Together with reference TRBV30 and TRBJ1-3, the CDR3 gives the full variable domain: SQTIHQWPATLVQPVGSPLSLECTVEGTSNPNLYWYRQAAGRGLQLLFYSVGIGQISSEVPQNLSASRPQDRQFILSSKKLLLSDSGFYLCAWSRGSGNTIYFGEGSWLTVV.

The V call is TRBV5-1, the J call TRBJ2-5; 11 positions match TRBD1. V was pared by 8 bases and J by 5 bases, with 5 bases of the junction left unmatched. The CDR3 is 13 amino acids. In germline, CDR1 is SGHRS, CDR2 YFSETQ. CDR3: CARDRGLGETQYF. The DNA of the CDR3 is TGCGCCAGGGACAGGGGGCTCGGGGAGACCCAGTACTTC.

There are a few counts of this clone. The gene calls are TRBV6-5 and TRBJ1-2, with D perhaps matching TRBD1 (5 bases). Looked up from germline, CDR1 is MNHEY and CDR2 is SVGAGI. The CDR3 spans 12 residues. The V end was cut by 6 bases, the J end by 7 bases, with 12 bases between. The CDR3 nucleotides read TGTGCCAGCAGACCCGAAAGGGGTGGCTACACCTTC. As protein: CASRPERGGYTF.

About this clone: Other DNA sequences in the sample encode the same CDR3. This chain links TRBV7-6 with TRBJ1-2; D is unresolved. CDR1 and CDR2 from the germline V gene are SGHVS and FNYEAQ. CDR3 length: 13 residues. Trimming stripped 5 bases from V and 2 bases from J, with 9 bases between. The CDR3 coding sequence is TGTGCCAGCAGCCCGACCGGCAACTATGGCTACACCTTC. The encoded protein is CASSPTGNYGYTF. Supplemented by reference TRBV7-6 and TRBJ1-2, the full variable domain reads GAGVSQSPRYKVTKRGQDVALRCDPISGHVSLYWYRQALGQGPEFLTYFNYEAQQDKSGLPNDRFSAERPEGSISTLTIQRTEQRDSAMYRCASSPTGNYGYTFGSGTRLTVV.

This clone has only a few counts. The genes are TRBV29-1 and TRBJ1-1, with a tentative D call TRBD1 (5 bases). Trimming removed 2 bases from V and 6 bases from J, with 10 bases in between. The CDR3 spans 12 residues. Germline V gene sequence: CDR1 SQVTM, CDR2 ANQGSEA. For the CDR3, the DNA is TGCAGCGTTGAAATGGGACTATCTGAAGCTTTCTTT. This encodes CSVEMGLSEAFF.

V and J are TRBV4-3 and TRBJ1-6, with D maybe TRBD1 (5 bases). Deletions cut 0 bases from V and 7 bases from J, with 13 bases between. Germline CDR1 reads LGHNA; CDR2 reads YSLEER. This CDR3 region has 16 residues. In DNA, the CDR3 is TGCGCCAGCAGCCAAGATGCGGGCAGGGAGAATTCACCCCTCCACTTT. It specifies CASSQDAGRENSPLHF.

This clone was seen repeatedly, ten times or more. The chain carries TRBV28 and TRBJ1-5; 8 bases are shared with TRBD1. V gave up 8 bases and J gave up 5 bases; unmatched junction bases: 8. The CDR3 sequence is 14 residues long. Looked up from germline, CDR1 is MDHEN and CDR2 is SYDVKM. CDR3 sequence (DNA): TGTGCCAGCGTGAGGGACAGGAGATATCAGCCCCAGCATTTT. Amino acids: CASVRDRRYQPQHF. Filled out from reference TRBV28 and TRBJ1-5, the complete variable domain reads DVKVTQSSRYLVKRTGEKVFLECVQDMDHENMFWYRQDPGLGLRLIYFSYDVKMKEKGDIPEGYSVSREKKERFSLILESASTNQTSMYLCASVRDRRYQPQHFGDGTRLSIL.

A note on this clone: The same CDR3 also results from other DNA sequences found in this sample. Here the CDR3 DNA reads TGTGCCAGCAGTTTTTCGGAAAACTATGGCTACACCTTC. It is translated as CASSFSENYGYTF. The chain links TRBV27 to TRBJ1-2, with no clear D. CDR3 length: 13 amino acids. V was trimmed by 3 bases and J by 2 bases, leaving 7 bases between them. CDR1 MNHEY and CDR2 SMNVEV come from the germline V gene (reference sequence).

In regard to this clone: The germline gene is not matched at one end of the junction; a read error may be the cause. The chain couples TRBV5-1 to TRBJ1-1; D might be TRBD1 (5 bases). The CDR3 totals 14 residues. CDR1 is SGHRS and CDR2 is YFSETQ in the germline V gene. The CDR3 coding sequence is TGCGCCAGCAGCTTAAGGTCATCGGACACTGAGGCTTTCTTT. Protein: CASSLRSSDTEAFF.

The genes are TRBV10-1 and TRBJ2-1; 13 positions agree with TRBD2. CDR3 size: 14 residues. V shed 3 bases, J shed 14 bases, and the junction held 7 bases outside the gene matches. Germline CDR1 reads WNHNN; CDR2 reads SYGVQD (reference sequence). In DNA, the CDR3 is TGCGCCAGCAGTGACGGGACTAGCGGGAAGAGAAAGTTCTTC. Translated: CASSDGTSGKRKFF.

The gene calls are TRBV7-2 and TRBJ1-5, with 9 nucleotides matching TRBD1. This CDR3 contains 14 residues. Germline assignment: CDR1 SGHTA and CDR2 FQGNSA. V lost 4 bases and J lost 5; bases outside the gene matches: 3. As DNA, the CDR3 is TGTGCCAGCAGCTCCCGACAGGGGGATCAGCCCCAGCATTTT. Translated, it gives CASSSRQGDQPQHF.

The chain uses TRBV7-6 and TRBJ2-7, with TRBD1 matching over 7 bases. Trimming removed 5 bases from V and 0 bases from J; junction bases left unmatched: 1. The germline CDR1 and CDR2 sequences are SGHVS and FNYEAQ. The CDR3 has 13 amino acids. DNA of the CDR3: TGTGCCAGCAGCCGGACAGGCTCCTACGAGCAGTACTTC. Its translation is CASSRTGSYEQYF.

J is TRBJ2-5 and V is TRBV30, with D perhaps given as TRBD1 or TRBD2 (5 bases each). This CDR3 has 14 amino acids. Germline lookup yields CDR1 GTSNPN and CDR2 SVGIG (reference sequence). Trimming left V 5 bases short and J 2 bases short, with 15 bases between. The CDR3 is CAWENPGSQETQYF. In DNA form, the CDR3 reads TGTGCCTGGGAGAACCCAGGGAGTCAAGAGACCCAGTACTTC.

The CDR3 nucleotides read TGTGCCAGTAGTATTAATTCGAGGGACACCCGCTACGAGCAGTACTTC. Its translation is CASSINSRDTRYEQYF. This chain joins TRBV19 and TRBJ2-7; maybe TRBD1 (6 bases). The germline CDR1 and CDR2 sequences are LNHDA and SQIVND (reference sequence). The CDR3 has 16 residues. Trimming took off 3 bases at V and 3 bases at J, with 18 bases between the two ends. The whole variable domain, filled in from reference TRBV19 and TRBJ2-7, reads DGGITQSPKYLFRKEGQNVTLSCEQNLNHDAMYWYRQDPGQGLRLIYYSQIVNDFQKGDIAEGYSVSREKKESFPLTVTSAQKNPTAFYLCASSINSRDTRYEQYFGPGTRLTVT.

The chain joins TRBV5-4 to TRBJ2-7; possibly TRBD1 or TRBD2 for D (6 bases each). V gave up 0 bases and J gave up 7 bases, with 17 bases separating them. Germline loops: CDR1 SGHNT, CDR2 YYREEE (reference sequence). The CDR3 has 15 residues. CDR3 amino acids: CASSLAGGVHWEQYF. CDR3 in DNA: TGTGCCAGCAGCTTGGCCGGGGGCGTTCACTGGGAGCAGTACTTC.

This clone came up a few times. The genes are TRBV5-7 and TRBJ1-1; TRBD1 matches 11 bases. Being an ORF, TRBV5-7 has a function that is uncertain. There are 16 residues in the CDR3. After removal of 1 base from V and 0 bases from J, the junction contained 2 bases not matched to a gene. CDR3 amino acids: CASSLRTGGMNTEAFF. CDR3 coding DNA: TGTGCCAGCAGCTTGCGGACAGGGGGCATGAACACTGAAGCTTTCTTT.

This clone was recorded a few times. This chain links TRBV5-1 with TRBJ1-1, with a tentative D call TRBD1 (5 bases). The V gene lost 7 bases and the J gene lost 3 bases, with 7 bases spanning the gap. Germline V gene lookup returns CDR1 SGHRS and CDR2 YFSETQ. This CDR3 is built from 11 residues. In DNA form, the CDR3 reads TGCGCCAGCGGGGGGGACACTGAAGCTTTCTTT. Amino acids: CASGGDTEAFF.

This chain uses TRBV30 with TRBJ2-1; D ambiguous. The CDR3 contains 15 residues. Germline CDR1 reads GTSNPN; CDR2 reads SVGIG (reference sequence). Trimming left V 0 bases short and J 10 bases short, with 19 bases between. The CDR3 nucleotides read TGTGCCTGGAGTGTACCTTCCAGCCTCAAGAGAGAGCAGTTCTTC. Amino acid sequence: CAWSVPSSLKREQFF.

The genes are TRBV10-2 and TRBJ2-3, with D possibly being TRBD1 or TRBD2 (5 bases each). Germline CDR1 and CDR2: WSHSY and SAAADI. The V and J ends lost 6 bases and 5 bases respectively, with 21 bases between them. The CDR3 runs 16 residues. The CDR3 region is CASSSGLAGYGDTQYF. DNA of the CDR3: TGCGCCAGCAGCAGTGGTCTAGCAGGGTACGGAGATACGCAGTATTTT.

V and J are TRBV25-1 and TRBJ2-3; 8 bases fit TRBD2. The V gene's germline CDR1 is MGHDK and CDR2 SYGVNS. J lost 5 bases, V lost 0 bases, and 4 bases had no gene match. This CDR3 spans 15 amino acids. CDR3 region: CASSEYRAGGDTQYF. CDR3 sequence (DNA): TGTGCCAGCAGTGAATATAGGGCGGGAGGAGATACGCAGTATTTT.

This chain uses TRBV25-1 with TRBJ2-7; D perhaps matches TRBD1 (6 bases). This CDR3 has 13 residues. Trimming removed 8 bases from V and 0 bases from J, with 11 bases in between. Per germline, CDR1 MGHDK and CDR2 SYGVNS. This CDR3 reads CASGTSFSYEQYF. The CDR3 DNA follows: TGTGCCAGCGGGACAAGTTTCTCCTACGAGCAGTACTTC.